Listed here are 16 T cell receptor beta chains from one sample, sequenced in a study of CD8 T cells in Susac syndrome. RNA in amounts of about 0.45 to 1 ug was reverse transcribed with random hexamers. One entry per CDR3 protein, called by TCRdb with MiXCR from the immunoSEQ multiplex PCR reads. Seen here are under 200,000 distinct CDR3 sequences, roughly 90% observed once, and the top ten hold over 0.075%. The material sequenced was CD4+ T cells from PBMCs. These receptors all come from a human donor with Susac syndrome.

The genes are TRBV27 and TRBJ2-3; tentatively, D is TRBD1 (6 bases). Trimming removed 10 bases at V and 5 bases at J, with 19 bases between. CDR3 length: 14 amino acids. Per the germline V gene, CDR1 is MNHEY and CDR2 is SMNVEV (reference sequence). CDR3 sequence reads: CATAVGGRVDTQYF. CDR3 bases: TGTGCCACCGCTGTAGGGGGTAGAGTAGATACGCAGTATTTT.

This rearrangement joins TRBV18 to TRBJ1-2; tentatively, D is TRBD1 (5 bases). Trimming removed 3 bases from V and 3 bases from J, with 11 bases in between. This CDR3 contains 14 residues. Germline values: CDR1 KGHSH, CDR2 LQKENI. Here the CDR3 DNA reads TGTGCCAGCTCACCCAGGGAGAGGGACTATGGCTACACCTTC. Translation: CASSPRERDYGYTF. The complete variable domain, with remaining parts taken from reference TRBV18 and TRBJ1-2, reads NAGVMQNPRHLVRRRGQEARLRCSPMKGHSHVYWYRQLPEEGLKFMVYLQKENIIDESGMPKERFSAEFPKEGPSILRIQQVVRGDSAAYFCASSPRERDYGYTFGSGTRLTVV.

The rearrangement joins TRBV27 to TRBJ1-5; D is unresolved. This CDR3 region has 15 residues. Germline V CDR1 and CDR2: MNHEY, SMNVEV (reference sequence). V was shortened by 0 bases and J by 0 bases, with 6 bases between the two germline ends. For the CDR3, the DNA is TGTGCCAGCAGTTTATCAACAACTAGCAATCAGCCCCAGCATTTT. Amino acid sequence: CASSLSTTSNQPQHF.

The chain carries TRBV14 and TRBJ1-6, with D unclear. The CDR3 has 17 amino acids. With 1 base removed from V and 5 bases from J, the gap between germline ends came to 15 bases. CDR1 SGHDN and CDR2 FVKESK come from the germline V gene. CDR3 sequence (DNA): TGTGCCAGCAGCCAAGTCGGACGGGTAGACAATAATTCACCCCTCCACTTT. Its translation: CASSQVGRVDNNSPLHF.

The chain employs TRBV3-1 and TRBJ2-7; TRBD2 agrees at 8 bases. Germline V gives CDR1 LGHDT, CDR2 YNNKEL (reference sequence). After removal of 3 bases from V and 2 bases from J, the junction contained 3 bases not matched to a gene. The CDR3 extends over 14 amino acids. The CDR3 here is CASSHSGGTYEQYF. The CDR3 DNA is TGTGCCAGCAGCCACAGCGGGGGAACCTACGAGCAGTACTTC.

V and J are TRBV27 and TRBJ2-3; no clear D gene. Germline CDR1 MNHEY, CDR2 SMNVEV (reference sequence). Trimming removed 7 bases at V and 2 bases at J, with 16 bases between. CDR3 size: 15 residues. CDR3 loop: CASKSMVINTDTQYF. For the CDR3, the DNA is TGTGCCAGCAAGTCGATGGTAATTAACACAGATACGCAGTATTTT.

This clonotype showed up just once. The V call is TRBV20-1, the J call TRBJ2-2, with D possibly called TRBD1 or TRBD2 (5 bases each). With 5 bases removed from V and 3 bases from J, the gap between germline ends came to 16 bases. Germline V lookup: CDR1 DFQATT, CDR2 SNEGSKA (reference sequence). This CDR3 has 15 residues. CDR3 protein: CSASDHRGHTGELFF. CDR3 nucleotides: TGCAGTGCTTCGGATCACCGGGGCCACACCGGGGAGCTGTTTTTT.

J is TRBJ2-1 and V is TRBV7-2; 14 bases line up with TRBD2. The CDR3 runs 18 residues. V trimming: 0 bases; J trimming: 2 bases; junction bases outside the gene matches: 3. CDR1 is SGHTA, CDR2 FQGNSA, per germline. CDR3 in amino acids: CASSLAKTSGGAYNEQFF. In DNA, the CDR3 is TGTGCCAGCAGCTTAGCGAAGACTAGCGGGGGGGCCTACAATGAGCAGTTCTTC.

The V gene is TRBV20-1, the J gene TRBJ2-3, with D possibly TRBD2 on 5 matching bases. CDR1 and CDR2 from the germline V gene are DFQATT and SNEGSKA (reference sequence). Trimming took 0 bases from V and 5 from J, leaving 15 bases between them. The CDR3 totals 15 residues. Here the CDR3 DNA reads TGCAGTGCTAGAGATCAAGTGGACTCAGGAGATACGCAGTATTTT. Protein: CSARDQVDSGDTQYF.

This clonotype was recorded only once. This chain uses TRBV5-4 with TRBJ2-5, with 9 bases matching TRBD2. The V segment lost 4 bases and the J segment 1 base; nucleotides outside the gene matches: 5. The germline V gene has CDR1 SGHNT and CDR2 YYREEE (reference sequence). The CDR3 spans 15 residues. CDR3 nucleotide sequence: TGTGCCAGCAGCCACCAGACTAGCGGCCAAGAGACCCAGTACTTC. It specifies CASSHQTSGQETQYF.

This clonotype was picked up one time. This rearrangement joins TRBV3-1 to TRBJ2-1; no definite D call. CDR3 length: 13 amino acids. The germline V gene encodes CDR1 LGHDT and CDR2 YNNKEL (reference sequence). V shed 4 bases and J shed 7 bases, with 11 bases lying between them. The CDR3 DNA sequence: TGTGCCAGCAGCCCTTGGAGCGATAATGAGCAGTTCTTC. This encodes CASSPWSDNEQFF.

The CDR3 sequence is CATRKQGSAYEQYF. The CDR3 nucleotides are TGTGCCACCAGAAAACAGGGGTCAGCCTACGAGCAGTACTTC. This rearrangement joins TRBV15 to TRBJ2-7; 7 bases line up with TRBD1. CDR3 length equals 14 residues. Germline V gene data show CDR1 as LNHNV and CDR2 as YYDKDF (reference sequence). Unmatched junction bases numbered 7, after V lost 6 bases and J lost 2 bases.

The rearrangement uses TRBV2 and TRBJ2-2; the D is unclear. This CDR3 has 15 amino acids. In germline, CDR1 is SNHLY, CDR2 FYNNEI. V gave up 1 base and J gave up 4 bases, with 10 bases separating them. The CDR3 coding sequence is TGTGCCAGCAGTGAAGTCGAGGCAGTCACCGGGGAGCTGTTTTTT. Protein product: CASSEVEAVTGELFF.

The chain carries TRBV7-2 and TRBJ1-1; TRBD1 is a possible D gene (6 bases). The V end was cut by 1 base, the J end by 0 bases, with 6 bases between. Germline CDR1 SGHTA, CDR2 FQGNSA. This CDR3 comprises 14 residues. The CDR3 loop is CASSLGQVNTEAFF. CDR3 nucleotide sequence: TGTGCCAGCAGCTTAGGACAGGTGAACACTGAAGCTTTCTTT.

This chain links TRBV5-1 with TRBJ2-7; the D is unclear. Deletions cut 0 bases from V and 3 bases from J, with 10 bases between. Germline loops: CDR1 SGHRS, CDR2 YFSETQ. CDR3 length: 14 amino acids. Here the CDR3 DNA reads TGCGCCAGCAGCTTGGTCTTCGACGTCTACGAGCAGTACTTC. Translated: CASSLVFDVYEQYF. The variable domain in full, completed from reference TRBV5-1 and TRBJ2-7, reads KAGVTQTPRYLIKTRGQQVTLSCSPISGHRSVSWYQQTPGQGLQFLFEYFSETQRNKGNFPGRFSGRQFSNSRSEMNVSTLELGDSALYLCASSLVFDVYEQYFGPGTRLTVT.

A single count supports this clonotype. The V gene is TRBV7-2, the J gene TRBJ2-1; 11 bases are shared with TRBD2. The CDR3 totals 15 residues. Germline CDR1 is SGHTA and CDR2 is FQGNSA. The junction had 8 bases not matched to a gene; V was cut back by 7 bases and J by 6 bases. In DNA form, the CDR3 reads TGTGCCAGCATAATTAGCGGGAGGGGAGGCAATGAGCAGTTCTTC. Encoded protein: CASIISGRGGNEQFF. The complete variable domain, with remaining parts taken from reference TRBV7-2 and TRBJ2-1, reads GAGVSQSPSNKVTEKGKDVELRCDPISGHTALYWYRQSLGQGLEFLIYFQGNSAPDKSGLPSDRFSAERTGGSVSTLTIQRTQQEDSAVYLCASIISGRGGNEQFFGPGTRLTVL.